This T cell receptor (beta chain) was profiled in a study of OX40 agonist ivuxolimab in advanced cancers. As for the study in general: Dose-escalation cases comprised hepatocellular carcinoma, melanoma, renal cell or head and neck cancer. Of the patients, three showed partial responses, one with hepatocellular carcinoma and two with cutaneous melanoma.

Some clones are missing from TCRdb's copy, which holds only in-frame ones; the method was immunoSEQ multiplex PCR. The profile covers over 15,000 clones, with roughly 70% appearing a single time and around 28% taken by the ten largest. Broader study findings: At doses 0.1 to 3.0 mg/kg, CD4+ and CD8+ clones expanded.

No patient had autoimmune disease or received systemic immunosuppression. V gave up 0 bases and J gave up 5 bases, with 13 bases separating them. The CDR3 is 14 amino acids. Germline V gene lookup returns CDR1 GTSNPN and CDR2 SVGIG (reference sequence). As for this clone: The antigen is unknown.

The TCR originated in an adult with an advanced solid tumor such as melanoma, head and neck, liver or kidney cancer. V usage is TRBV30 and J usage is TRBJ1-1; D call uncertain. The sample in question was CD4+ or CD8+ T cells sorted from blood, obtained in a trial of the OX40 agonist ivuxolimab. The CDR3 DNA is TGTGCCTGGAGTGTACTCGGTCTAGGTACTGAAGCTTTCTTT. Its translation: CAWSVLGLGTEAFF. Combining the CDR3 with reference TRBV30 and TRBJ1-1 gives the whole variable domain SQTIHQWPATLVQPVGSPLSLECTVEGTSNPNLYWYRQAAGRGLQLLFYSVGIGQISSEVPQNLSASRPQDRQFILSSKKLLLSDSGFYLCAWSVLGLGTEAFFGQGTRLTVV.